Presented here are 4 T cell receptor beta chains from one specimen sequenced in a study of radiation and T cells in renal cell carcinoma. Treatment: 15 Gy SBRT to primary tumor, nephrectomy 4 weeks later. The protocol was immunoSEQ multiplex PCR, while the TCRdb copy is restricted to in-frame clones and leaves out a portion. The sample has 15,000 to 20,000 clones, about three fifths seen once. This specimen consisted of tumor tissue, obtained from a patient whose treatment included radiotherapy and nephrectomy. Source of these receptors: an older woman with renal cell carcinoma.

The CDR3 sequence: CASSITGGHQPQHF. The CDR3 nucleotides are TGTGCCAGTAGTATTACGGGAGGACATCAGCCCCAGCATTTT. V is TRBV19 and J is TRBJ1-5; D remains ambiguous. Germline CDR1 reads LNHDA; CDR2 reads SQIVND (reference sequence). Trimming pared 3 bases from V and 5 bases from J, leaving 11 bases between. The CDR3 sequence is 14 residues long.

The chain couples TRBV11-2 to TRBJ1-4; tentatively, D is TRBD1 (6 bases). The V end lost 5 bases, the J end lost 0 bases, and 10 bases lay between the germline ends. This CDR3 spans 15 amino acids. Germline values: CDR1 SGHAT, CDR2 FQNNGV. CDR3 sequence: CASSLQGATNEKLFF. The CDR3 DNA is TGTGCCAGCAGCCTACAGGGAGCAACTAATGAAAAACTGTTTTTT.

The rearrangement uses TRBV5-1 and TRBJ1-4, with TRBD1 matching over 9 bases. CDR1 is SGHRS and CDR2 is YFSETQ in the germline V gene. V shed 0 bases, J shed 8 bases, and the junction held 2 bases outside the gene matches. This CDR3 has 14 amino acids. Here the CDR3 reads CASSLAGQGEKLFF. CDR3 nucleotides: TGCGCCAGCAGCTTGGCCGGACAGGGGGAAAAACTGTTTTTT.

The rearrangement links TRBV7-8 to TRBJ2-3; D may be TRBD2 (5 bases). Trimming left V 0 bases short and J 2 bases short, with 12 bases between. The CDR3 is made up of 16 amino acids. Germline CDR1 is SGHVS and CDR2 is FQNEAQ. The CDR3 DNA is TGTGCCAGCAGCTTAGCGGCGGGTATATCCACAGATACGCAGTATTTT. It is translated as CASSLAAGISTDTQYF.